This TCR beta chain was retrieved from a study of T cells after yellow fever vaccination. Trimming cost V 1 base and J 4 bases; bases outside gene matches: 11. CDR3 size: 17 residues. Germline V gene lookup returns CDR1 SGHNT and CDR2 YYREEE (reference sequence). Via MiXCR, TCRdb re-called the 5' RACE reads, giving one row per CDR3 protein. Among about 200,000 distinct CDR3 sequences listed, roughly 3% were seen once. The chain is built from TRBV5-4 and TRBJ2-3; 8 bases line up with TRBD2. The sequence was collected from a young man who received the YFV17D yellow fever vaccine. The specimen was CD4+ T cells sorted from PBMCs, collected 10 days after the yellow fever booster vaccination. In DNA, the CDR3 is TGTGCCAGCAGCTTGAAATTAGGCGGGGGGCACCCAGATACGCAGTATTTT. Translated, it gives CASSLKLGGGHPDTQYF.